This T cell receptor beta chain is from a study of T cell repertoires in cytomegalovirus infection. Background on the study: It was the public TCR beta signatures that indicated both CMV infection and matching HLA type.

This clonotype was picked up a small number of times. Its antigen is unknown. TCRdb re-called the reads with MiXCR, one entry per CDR3 protein. The sample has roughly 300,000 distinct CDR3 sequences, under 30% seen once. CDR3 length: 14 amino acids. Germline V gene sequence: CDR1 DFQATT, CDR2 SNEGSKA (reference sequence). V lost 3 bases to trimming and J lost 1 base, with 11 bases between them. General study results and limits: Cumulated frequencies of public TCR beta families served to identify carriers of CMV plus the relevant HLA. Dominating the ex vivo response were TCR beta clonotypes that were CMV-specific and HLA-C-restricted.

This chain links TRBV20-1 with TRBJ2-3, with D possibly matching TRBD2 (5 bases). The clonotype originates from a human donor in good health (CMV status not recorded). Some clones in this sample may be carry-over from other donors' samples. Sequencing was carried out using PBMCs. The CDR3, as DNA: TGCAGTGCTAGGAATTCGGAGGGCACAGATACGCAGTATTTT. This gives the protein CSARNSEGTDTQYF.